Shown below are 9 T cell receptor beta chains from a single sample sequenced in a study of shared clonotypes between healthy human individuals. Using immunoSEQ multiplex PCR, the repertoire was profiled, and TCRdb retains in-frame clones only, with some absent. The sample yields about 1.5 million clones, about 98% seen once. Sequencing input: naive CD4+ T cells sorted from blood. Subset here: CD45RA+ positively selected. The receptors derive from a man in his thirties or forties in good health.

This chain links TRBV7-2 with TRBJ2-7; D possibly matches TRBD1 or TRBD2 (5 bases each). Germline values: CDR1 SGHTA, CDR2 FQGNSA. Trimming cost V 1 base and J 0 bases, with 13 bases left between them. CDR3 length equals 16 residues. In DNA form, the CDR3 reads TGTGCCAGCAGCTTAGGGGGGAGCAGGTCCTCCTACGAGCAGTACTTC. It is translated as CASSLGGSRSSYEQYF.

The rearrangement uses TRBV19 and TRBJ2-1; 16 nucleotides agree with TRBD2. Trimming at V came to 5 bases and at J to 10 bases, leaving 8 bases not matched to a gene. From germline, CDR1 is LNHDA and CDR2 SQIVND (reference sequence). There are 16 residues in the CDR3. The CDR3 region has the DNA TGTGCCAGTAGTGGACCGGGACTAGCGGGAGGGTGGGAGCAGTTCTTC. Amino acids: CASSGPGLAGGWEQFF.

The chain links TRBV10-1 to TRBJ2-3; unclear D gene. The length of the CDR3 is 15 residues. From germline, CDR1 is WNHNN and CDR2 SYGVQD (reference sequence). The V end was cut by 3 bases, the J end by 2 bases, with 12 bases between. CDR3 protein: CASSEGGRDTDTQYF. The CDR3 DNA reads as TGCGCCAGCAGTGAAGGCGGACGAGACACAGATACGCAGTATTTT.

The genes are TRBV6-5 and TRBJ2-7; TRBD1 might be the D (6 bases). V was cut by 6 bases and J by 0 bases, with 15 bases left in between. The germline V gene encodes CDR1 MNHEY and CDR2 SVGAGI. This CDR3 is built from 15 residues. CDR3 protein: CASSRQARYSYEQYF. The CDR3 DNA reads TGTGCCAGCAGCCGACAGGCCCGATACTCCTACGAGCAGTACTTC.

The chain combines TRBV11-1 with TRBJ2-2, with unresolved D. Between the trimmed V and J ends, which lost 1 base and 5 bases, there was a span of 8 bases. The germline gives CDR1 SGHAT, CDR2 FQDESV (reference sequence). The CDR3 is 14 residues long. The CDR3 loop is CASSLEVATGELFF. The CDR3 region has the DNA TGTGCCAGCAGCTTAGAGGTAGCAACCGGGGAGCTGTTTTTT.

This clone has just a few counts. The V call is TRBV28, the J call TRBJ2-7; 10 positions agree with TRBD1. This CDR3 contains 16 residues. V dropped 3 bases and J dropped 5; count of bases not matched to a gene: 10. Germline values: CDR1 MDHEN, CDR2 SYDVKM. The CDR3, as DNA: TGTGCCAGCAGTTTTTTTAGGGGGACAGGGGTTCACGAGCAGTACTTC. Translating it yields CASSFFRGTGVHEQYF. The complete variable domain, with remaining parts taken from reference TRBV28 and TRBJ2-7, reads DVKVTQSSRYLVKRTGEKVFLECVQDMDHENMFWYRQDPGLGLRLIYFSYDVKMKEKGDIPEGYSVSREKKERFSLILESASTNQTSMYLCASSFFRGTGVHEQYFGPGTRLTVT.

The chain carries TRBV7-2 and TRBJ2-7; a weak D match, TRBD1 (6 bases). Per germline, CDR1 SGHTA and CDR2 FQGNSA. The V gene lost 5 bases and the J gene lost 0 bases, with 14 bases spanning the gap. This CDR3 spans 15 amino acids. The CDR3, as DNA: TGTGCCAGCAGCGCGGACAGCAGCCCCTCCTACGAGCAGTACTTC. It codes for CASSADSSPSYEQYF.

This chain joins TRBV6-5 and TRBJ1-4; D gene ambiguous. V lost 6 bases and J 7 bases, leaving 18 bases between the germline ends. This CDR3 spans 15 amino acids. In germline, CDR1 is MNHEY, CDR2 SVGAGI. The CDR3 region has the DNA TGTGCCAGCAGGGCCCGACGGGATTATCGTGAAAAACTGTTTTTT. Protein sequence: CASRARRDYREKLFF.

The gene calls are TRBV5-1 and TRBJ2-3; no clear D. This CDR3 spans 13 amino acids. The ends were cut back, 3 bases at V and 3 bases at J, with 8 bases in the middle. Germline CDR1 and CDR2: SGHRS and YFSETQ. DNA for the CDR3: TGCGCCAGCAGCTCGGATATAACAGATACGCAGTATTTT. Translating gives CASSSDITDTQYF.